The 19 T cell receptor beta chains below come from one sample, sequenced in a study of shared clonotypes between healthy human individuals. The method was immunoSEQ multiplex PCR; TCRdb's version includes in-frame clones alone and lacks a portion of them. This sample yields roughly 2.6 million clones, of which around nine tenths are seen a single time; roughly 0.13% belongs to the top ten. Sequenced sample: naive CD4+ T cells sorted from blood. Sample subset: CD45RA+ positively selected. The receptor source for this set is a man aged 18 to 29 in good health.

This chain uses TRBV30 with TRBJ1-2; D is unclear. Germline lookup yields CDR1 GTSNPN and CDR2 SVGIG (reference sequence). V was cut by 2 bases and J by 4 bases, with 8 bases left in between. The CDR3 loop spans 12 amino acids. CDR3: CAWSTGLYGYTF. The DNA for the CDR3 is TGTGCCTGGAGTACGGGTCTCTATGGCTACACCTTC.

The chain uses TRBV19 and TRBJ1-4, with TRBD1 identical over 7 bases. The CDR3 is 16 amino acids. The germline CDR1 and CDR2 sequences are LNHDA and SQIVND (reference sequence). V trimming: 7 bases; J trimming: 0 bases; junction bases outside the gene matches: 8. CDR3 nucleotides: TGTGCCAGTAAAGGACAGGCCGTTGCAACTAATGAAAAACTGTTTTTT. This codes for CASKGQAVATNEKLFF.

The V call is TRBV9, the J call TRBJ2-5, with a weak D call TRBD2 (5 bases). The CDR3 is 15 amino acids. The V gene lost 0 bases and the J gene lost 7 bases, with 16 bases spanning the gap. The germline CDR1 and CDR2 sequences are SGDLS and YYNGEE. CDR3 residues: CASSVEASPRGTQYF. For the CDR3, the DNA is TGTGCCAGCAGCGTAGAAGCCTCGCCCCGGGGGACCCAGTACTTC.

The chain is built from TRBV18 and TRBJ2-3, with D unresolved. The CDR3 sequence is 16 residues long. Germline V gives CDR1 KGHSH, CDR2 LQKENI. V lost 1 base to trimming and J lost 2 bases, with 13 bases between them. For the CDR3, the DNA is TGTGCCAGCTCACCACGATTAGGACGGAACACAGATACGCAGTATTTT. It translates to CASSPRLGRNTDTQYF.

Details on this clone: Other nucleotide sequences from this sample produce the same CDR3. The chain carries TRBV7-9 and TRBJ1-5; no firm D call. V gave up 1 base and J gave up 4 bases, with 8 bases separating them. CDR1 is SEHNR and CDR2 is FQNEAQ in the germline V gene (reference sequence). This CDR3 contains 14 residues. CDR3 sequence (DNA): TGTGCCAGCAGCTTAGAGGGAAGTAATCAGCCCCAGCATTTT. As protein: CASSLEGSNQPQHF.

The gene calls are TRBV6-1 and TRBJ1-2; no firm D call. Trimming took off 5 bases at V and 11 bases at J, with 21 bases between the two ends. Germline lookup yields CDR1 MNHNS and CDR2 SASEGT. This CDR3 comprises 14 residues. The chain's CDR3 is CASSFSDLAVGYTF. CDR3 DNA: TGTGCCAGCAGTTTTTCGGACCTTGCCGTGGGGTACACCTTC.

V gene TRBV7-5 combines with J gene TRBJ2-3. TRBV7-5 is a listed pseudogene. This CDR3 spans 16 amino acids. As DNA, the CDR3 is TGTGCCAGCAGCCAAACAGGGACTGGGACAACAGATACGCAGTATTTT. Translation gives CASSQTGTGTTDTQYF.

Comments on this clone: The same CDR3 can be traced to other DNA sequences in this sample. The chain employs TRBV5-6 and TRBJ1-1; no firm D call. CDR3 length equals 13 residues. The germline V gene encodes CDR1 SGHDT and CDR2 YYEEEE. V shed 4 bases and J shed 4 bases, with 11 bases lying between them. The CDR3 loop reads CASSLQGGTEAFF. The CDR3 DNA is TGTGCCAGCAGCCTACAAGGAGGCACTGAAGCTTTCTTT.

This clone was counted once. The CDR3 region has the DNA TGTGCCAGCAGACGGGACACAGGGAGGGAAGCTGAAGCTTTCTTT. It is translated as CASRRDTGREAEAFF. The chain has TRBV5-6 and TRBJ1-1; weak D call: TRBD1 (6 bases). This CDR3 is built from 15 residues. V was clipped by 5 bases and J by 6 bases, with 20 bases between them. In germline, CDR1 is SGHDT, CDR2 YYEEEE.

This sequence joins TRBV5-1 and TRBJ2-7, with 10 positions matching TRBD1. The J segment lost 5 bases and the V segment lost 3 bases, leaving 5 bases of the junction unmatched. The CDR3 has 14 amino acids. Germline CDR1 reads SGHRS; CDR2 reads YFSETQ. In nucleotides, the CDR3 is TGCGCCAGCAGCTCCGGACAGGGGGTCAACGAGCAGTACTTC. Protein product: CASSSGQGVNEQYF.

The chain uses TRBV18 and TRBJ1-4, with a possible D match to TRBD1 (5 bases). The V gene lost 5 bases and the J gene lost 6 bases, with 16 bases spanning the gap. Germline values: CDR1 KGHSH, CDR2 LQKENI. CDR3 length: 15 amino acids. CDR3 residues: CASSSRPQGDEKLFF. CDR3 nucleotides: TGTGCCAGCTCATCGAGACCCCAGGGAGATGAAAAACTGTTTTTT.

The V call is TRBV5-1, the J call TRBJ1-1; possible D gene TRBD1, 5 bases. The germline V and J ends were trimmed by 0 bases and 1 base, with 22 bases remaining between them. CDR3 length: 19 amino acids. The germline V gene encodes CDR1 SGHRS and CDR2 YFSETQ. The CDR3, as DNA: TGCGCCAGCAGCTTGGCTTTGCCAGGGCGTAGGTCTGGGAACACTGAAGCTTTCTTT. It yields the protein CASSLALPGRRSGNTEAFF.

In DNA form, the CDR3 reads TGCGCCAGCAGCCAAGTCCTAGCGGGGACAGATACGCAGTATTTT. This encodes CASSQVLAGTDTQYF. The chain has TRBV4-1 and TRBJ2-3, with 9 positions matching TRBD2. There are 15 residues in the CDR3. Germline V gene data show CDR1 as MGHRA and CDR2 as YSYEKL. With V trimmed by 1 base and J by 3 bases, 2 bases remained unmatched.

This chain links TRBV6-4 with TRBJ2-3; D is uncertain. The germline CDR1 and CDR2 sequences are MRHNA and SNTAGT. With 4 bases removed from V and 6 bases from J, the gap between germline ends came to 8 bases. The CDR3 contains 12 residues. The chain's CDR3 is CASSGGTDTQYF. The CDR3 region has the DNA TGTGCCAGCAGTGGAGGAACCGATACGCAGTATTTT.

V gene TRBV30 combines with J gene TRBJ2-3; D may be TRBD1 (5 bases). The germline V gene encodes CDR1 GTSNPN and CDR2 SVGIG (reference sequence). CDR3 length equals 15 residues. The V gene lost 0 bases and the J gene lost 0 bases, with 10 bases spanning the gap. The CDR3 sequence is CAWSVSGLSTDTQYF. CDR3 nucleotides: TGTGCCTGGAGTGTATCAGGGCTTAGCACAGATACGCAGTATTTT.

CDR3 protein: CASRPQGGIRSPLHF. CDR3 DNA sequence: TGTGCCAGCAGACCCCAGGGGGGAATTCGTTCACCCCTCCACTTT. This chain connects TRBV27 to TRBJ1-6; 7 positions match TRBD1. There are 15 residues in the CDR3. The trim removed 6 bases at V and 9 bases at J, leaving 11 bases unmatched. Per the germline V gene, CDR1 is MNHEY and CDR2 is SMNVEV (reference sequence).

V gene TRBV12-5 combines with J gene TRBJ2-1; D gene ambiguous. CDR1 is LGHNT, CDR2 FRNRAP, per germline. V lost 0 bases, J lost 8 bases, and 5 bases lay in between. The CDR3 sequence is 12 residues long. Written as DNA, the CDR3 is TGTGCTAGTGGTTTGGTACGTTATGAGCAGTTCTTC. It specifies CASGLVRYEQFF.

On this clone: The sample has other DNA sequences that encode this CDR3 too. The chain couples TRBV28 to TRBJ2-3, with a weak D call TRBD2 (6 bases). The CDR3 runs 15 residues. Germline loops: CDR1 MDHEN, CDR2 SYDVKM. Trimming removed 4 bases from V and 1 base from J, with 12 bases in between. CDR3 region: CASSSPGGGTDTQYF. CDR3 nucleotides: TGTGCCAGCAGTTCCCCCGGCGGGGGCACAGATACGCAGTATTTT.

The gene calls are TRBV4-3 and TRBJ2-3; D not resolved. CDR1 is LGHNA, CDR2 YSLEER, per germline. Trimming stripped 2 bases from V and 5 bases from J, with 8 bases between. CDR3 length: 13 residues. The CDR3 here is CASSQMTLDTQYF. In DNA form, the CDR3 reads TGCGCCAGCAGCCAAATGACCCTAGATACGCAGTATTTT.